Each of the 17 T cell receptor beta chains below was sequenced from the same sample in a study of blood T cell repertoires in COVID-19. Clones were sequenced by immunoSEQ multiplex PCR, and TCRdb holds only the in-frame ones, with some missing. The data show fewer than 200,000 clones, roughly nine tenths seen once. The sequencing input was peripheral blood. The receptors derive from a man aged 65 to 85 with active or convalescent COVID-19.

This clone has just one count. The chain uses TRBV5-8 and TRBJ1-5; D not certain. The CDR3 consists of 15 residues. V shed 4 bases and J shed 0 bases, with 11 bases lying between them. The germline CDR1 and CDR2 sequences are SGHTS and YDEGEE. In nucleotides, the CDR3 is TGTGCCAGCAGCGGTGAGGTCTATAGCAATCAGCCCCAGCATTTT. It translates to CASSGEVYSNQPQHF.

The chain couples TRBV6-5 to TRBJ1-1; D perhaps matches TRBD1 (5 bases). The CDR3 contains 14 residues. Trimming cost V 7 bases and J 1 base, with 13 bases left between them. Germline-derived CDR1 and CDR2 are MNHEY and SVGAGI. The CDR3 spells CASTGLGANTEAFF. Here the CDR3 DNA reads TGTGCCAGCACCGGATTAGGGGCGAACACTGAAGCTTTCTTT.

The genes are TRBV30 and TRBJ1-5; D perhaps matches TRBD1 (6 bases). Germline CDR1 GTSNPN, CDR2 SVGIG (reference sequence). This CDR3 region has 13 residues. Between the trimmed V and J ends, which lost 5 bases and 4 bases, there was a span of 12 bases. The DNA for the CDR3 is TGTGCCTGGGCGGGGACATTTAATCAGCCCCAGCATTTT. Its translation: CAWAGTFNQPQHF.

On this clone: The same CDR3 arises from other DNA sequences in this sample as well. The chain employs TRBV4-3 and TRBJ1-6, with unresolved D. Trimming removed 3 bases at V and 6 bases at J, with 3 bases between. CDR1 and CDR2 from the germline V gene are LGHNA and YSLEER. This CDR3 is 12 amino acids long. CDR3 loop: CASSHSNSPLHF. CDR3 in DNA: TGCGCCAGCAGCCACAGTAATTCACCCCTCCACTTT.

The DNA for the CDR3 is TGTGCCAGCAGTTACAGGGGGGTCTATGGCTACACCTTC. Residues: CASSYRGVYGYTF. The rearrangement links TRBV12-3 or TRBV12-4 to TRBJ1-2; TRBD1 agrees at 8 bases. The CDR3 spans 13 residues. The V gene end was trimmed by 4 bases and the J gene end by 4 bases; junction bases not matched to a gene: 2.

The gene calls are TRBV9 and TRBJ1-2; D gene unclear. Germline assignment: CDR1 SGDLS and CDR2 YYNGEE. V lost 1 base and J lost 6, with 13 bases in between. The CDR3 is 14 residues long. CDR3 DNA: TGTGCCAGCAGCGTAAACGTTTACACCGATGGCTACACCTTC. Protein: CASSVNVYTDGYTF.

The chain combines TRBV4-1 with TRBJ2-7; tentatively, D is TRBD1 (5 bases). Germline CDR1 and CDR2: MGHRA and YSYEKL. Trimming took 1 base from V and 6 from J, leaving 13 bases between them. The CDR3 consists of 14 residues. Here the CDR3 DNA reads TGCGCCAGCAGCCAAGCCCTTCGACAGCCCGAGCAGTACTTC. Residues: CASSQALRQPEQYF.

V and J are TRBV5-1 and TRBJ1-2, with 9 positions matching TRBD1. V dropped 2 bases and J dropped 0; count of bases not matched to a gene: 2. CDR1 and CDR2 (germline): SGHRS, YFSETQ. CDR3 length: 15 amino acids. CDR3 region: CASSLGTGSNYGYTF. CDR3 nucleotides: TGCGCCAGCAGCTTAGGGACAGGGTCTAACTATGGCTACACCTTC.

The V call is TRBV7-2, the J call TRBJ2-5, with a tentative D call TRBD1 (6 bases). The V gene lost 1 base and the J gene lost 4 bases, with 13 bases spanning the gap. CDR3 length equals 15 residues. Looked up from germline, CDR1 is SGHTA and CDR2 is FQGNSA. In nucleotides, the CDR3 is TGTGCCAGCAGCTTAGACTGGGGGCTAGGAGAGACCCAGTACTTC. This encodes CASSLDWGLGETQYF.

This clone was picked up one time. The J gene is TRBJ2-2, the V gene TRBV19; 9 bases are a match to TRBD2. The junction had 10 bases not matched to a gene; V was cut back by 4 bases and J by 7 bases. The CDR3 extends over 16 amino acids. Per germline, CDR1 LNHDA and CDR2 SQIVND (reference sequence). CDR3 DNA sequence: TGTGCCAGTAGTACAACTCTAGCGGGGCCAGACGGGGAGCTGTTTTTT. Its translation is CASSTTLAGPDGELFF.

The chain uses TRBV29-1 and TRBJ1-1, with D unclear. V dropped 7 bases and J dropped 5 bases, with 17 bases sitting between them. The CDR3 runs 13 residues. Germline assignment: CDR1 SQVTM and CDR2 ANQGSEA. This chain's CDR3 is CSALTLLDTEAFF. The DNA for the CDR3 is TGCAGCGCCCTGACACTCTTAGATACTGAAGCTTTCTTT.

The CDR3 is CASKRQGVDYGYTF. CDR3 coding DNA: TGTGCCAGTAAGAGACAGGGGGTTGACTATGGCTACACCTTC. This chain links TRBV19 with TRBJ1-2, with 9 nucleotides matching TRBD1. Per the germline V gene, CDR1 is LNHDA and CDR2 is SQIVND (reference sequence). V gave up 7 bases and J gave up 3 bases; unmatched junction bases: 6. This CDR3 spans 14 amino acids.

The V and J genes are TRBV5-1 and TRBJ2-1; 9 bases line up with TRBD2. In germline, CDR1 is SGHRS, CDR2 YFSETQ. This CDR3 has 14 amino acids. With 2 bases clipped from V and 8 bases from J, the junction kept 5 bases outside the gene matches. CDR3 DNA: TGCGCCAGCAGCTTCGCGGGAGGGCCCGATGAGCAGTTCTTC. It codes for CASSFAGGPDEQFF.

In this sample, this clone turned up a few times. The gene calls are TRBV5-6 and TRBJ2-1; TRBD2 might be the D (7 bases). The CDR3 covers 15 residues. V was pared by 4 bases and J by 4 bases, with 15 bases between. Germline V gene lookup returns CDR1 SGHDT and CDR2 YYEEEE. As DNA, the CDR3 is TGTGCCAGCAGCCTAAGAGGGGGGGCGTACAATGAGCAGTTCTTC. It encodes CASSLRGGAYNEQFF.

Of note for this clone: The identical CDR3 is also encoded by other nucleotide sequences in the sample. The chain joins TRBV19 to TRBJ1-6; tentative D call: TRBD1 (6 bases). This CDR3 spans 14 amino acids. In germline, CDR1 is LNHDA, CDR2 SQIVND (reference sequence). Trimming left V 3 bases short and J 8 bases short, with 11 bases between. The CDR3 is CASSITGRDSPLHF. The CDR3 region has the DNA TGTGCCAGTAGTATTACAGGGAGGGATTCACCCCTCCACTTT.

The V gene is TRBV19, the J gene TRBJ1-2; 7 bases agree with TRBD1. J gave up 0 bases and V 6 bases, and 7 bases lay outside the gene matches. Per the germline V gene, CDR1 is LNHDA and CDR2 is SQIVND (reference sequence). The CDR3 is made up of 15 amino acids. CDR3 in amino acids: CASRIEGAANYGYTF. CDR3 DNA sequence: TGTGCCAGTAGGATCGAGGGGGCCGCTAACTATGGCTACACCTTC.

In DNA form, the CDR3 reads TGCAGCGTCCGGGTTCCCAATCAGCCCCAGCATTTT. This encodes CSVRVPNQPQHF. V and J are TRBV29-1 and TRBJ1-5; D not certain. Germline V gives CDR1 SQVTM, CDR2 ANQGSEA. Trimming took 6 bases from V and 3 from J, leaving 9 bases between them. The CDR3 contains 12 residues.